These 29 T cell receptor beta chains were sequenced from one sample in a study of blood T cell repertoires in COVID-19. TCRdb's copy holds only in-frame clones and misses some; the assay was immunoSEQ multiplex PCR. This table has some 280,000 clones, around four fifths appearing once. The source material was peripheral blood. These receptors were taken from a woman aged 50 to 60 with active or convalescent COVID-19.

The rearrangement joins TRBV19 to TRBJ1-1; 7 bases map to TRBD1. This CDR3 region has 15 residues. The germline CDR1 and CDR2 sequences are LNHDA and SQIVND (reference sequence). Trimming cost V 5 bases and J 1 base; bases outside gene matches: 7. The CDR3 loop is CASSVRDSRNTEAFF. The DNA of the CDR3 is TGTGCCAGTAGTGTCCGGGACAGTAGGAACACTGAAGCTTTCTTT. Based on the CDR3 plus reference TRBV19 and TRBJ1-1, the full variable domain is DGGITQSPKYLFRKEGQNVTLSCEQNLNHDAMYWYRQDPGQGLRLIYYSQIVNDFQKGDIAEGYSVSREKKESFPLTVTSAQKNPTAFYLCASSVRDSRNTEAFFGQGTRLTVV.

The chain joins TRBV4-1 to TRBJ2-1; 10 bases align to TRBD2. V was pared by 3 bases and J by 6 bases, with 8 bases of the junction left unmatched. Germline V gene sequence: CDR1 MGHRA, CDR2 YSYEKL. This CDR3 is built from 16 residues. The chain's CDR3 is CASSQRGLAGVNEQFF. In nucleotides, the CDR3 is TGCGCCAGCAGCCAGAGAGGGCTAGCGGGAGTCAATGAGCAGTTCTTC.

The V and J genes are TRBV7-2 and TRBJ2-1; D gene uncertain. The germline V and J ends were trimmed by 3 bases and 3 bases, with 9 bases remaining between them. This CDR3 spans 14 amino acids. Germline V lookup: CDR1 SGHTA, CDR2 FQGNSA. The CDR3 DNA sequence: TGTGCCAGCAGCTTTTCCCGGGTCTACAATGAGCAGTTCTTC. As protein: CASSFSRVYNEQFF. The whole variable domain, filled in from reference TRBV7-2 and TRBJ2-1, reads GAGVSQSPSNKVTEKGKDVELRCDPISGHTALYWYRQSLGQGLEFLIYFQGNSAPDKSGLPSDRFSAERTGGSVSTLTIQRTQQEDSAVYLCASSFSRVYNEQFFGPGTRLTVL.

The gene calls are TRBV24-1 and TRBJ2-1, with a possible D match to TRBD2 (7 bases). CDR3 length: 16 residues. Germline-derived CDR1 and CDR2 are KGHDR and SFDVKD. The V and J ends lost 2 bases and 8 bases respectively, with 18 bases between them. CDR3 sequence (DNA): TGTGCCACCAGTGATTCCCTAGGGGGAGGGCCCGATGAGCAGTTCTTC. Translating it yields CATSDSLGGGPDEQFF.

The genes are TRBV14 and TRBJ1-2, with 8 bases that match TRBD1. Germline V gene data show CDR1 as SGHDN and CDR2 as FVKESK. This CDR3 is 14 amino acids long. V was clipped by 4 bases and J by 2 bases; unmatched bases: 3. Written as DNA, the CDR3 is TGTGCCAGCAGCCGCCGGACAGGGAACTATGGCTACACCTTC. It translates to CASSRRTGNYGYTF.

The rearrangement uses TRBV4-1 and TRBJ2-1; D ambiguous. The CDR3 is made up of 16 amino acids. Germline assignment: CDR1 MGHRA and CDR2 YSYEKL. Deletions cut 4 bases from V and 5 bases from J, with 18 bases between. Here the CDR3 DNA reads TGCGCCAGCAGCCCACGAAGCTTAACGCGGAACAATGAGCAGTTCTTC. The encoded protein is CASSPRSLTRNNEQFF.

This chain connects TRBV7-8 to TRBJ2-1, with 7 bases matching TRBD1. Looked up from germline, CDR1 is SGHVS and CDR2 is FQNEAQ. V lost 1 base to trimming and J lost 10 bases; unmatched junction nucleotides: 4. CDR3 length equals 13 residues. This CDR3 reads CASSLVRGREQFF. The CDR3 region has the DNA TGTGCCAGCAGCTTAGTGAGGGGGCGCGAGCAGTTCTTC.

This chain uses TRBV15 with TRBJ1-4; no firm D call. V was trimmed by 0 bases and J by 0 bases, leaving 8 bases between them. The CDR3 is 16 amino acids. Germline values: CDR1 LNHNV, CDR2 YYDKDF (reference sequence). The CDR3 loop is CATSRDVAATNEKLFF. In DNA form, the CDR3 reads TGTGCCACCAGCAGAGATGTGGCGGCAACTAATGAAAAACTGTTTTTT.

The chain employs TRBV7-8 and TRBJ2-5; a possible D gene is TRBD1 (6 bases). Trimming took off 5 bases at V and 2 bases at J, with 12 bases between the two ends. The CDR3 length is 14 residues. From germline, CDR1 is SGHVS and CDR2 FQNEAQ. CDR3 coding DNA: TGTGCCAGCAGCCCCCGGACAGCTCAAGAGACCCAGTACTTC. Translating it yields CASSPRTAQETQYF.

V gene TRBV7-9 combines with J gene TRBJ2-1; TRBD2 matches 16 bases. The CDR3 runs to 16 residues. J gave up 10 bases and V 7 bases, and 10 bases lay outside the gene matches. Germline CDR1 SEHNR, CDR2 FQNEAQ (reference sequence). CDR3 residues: CASTFSGLAGGGEQFF. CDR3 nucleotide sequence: TGTGCCAGCACGTTTTCGGGACTAGCGGGAGGGGGGGAGCAGTTCTTC.

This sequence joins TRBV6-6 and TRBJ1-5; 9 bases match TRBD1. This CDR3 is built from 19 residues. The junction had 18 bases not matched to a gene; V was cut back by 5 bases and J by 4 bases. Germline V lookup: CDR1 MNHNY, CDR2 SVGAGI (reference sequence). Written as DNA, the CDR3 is TGTGCCAGCAGTCCCACGGGACAGGGAATATCCTTCAGTAATCAGCCCCAGCATTTT. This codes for CASSPTGQGISFSNQPQHF.

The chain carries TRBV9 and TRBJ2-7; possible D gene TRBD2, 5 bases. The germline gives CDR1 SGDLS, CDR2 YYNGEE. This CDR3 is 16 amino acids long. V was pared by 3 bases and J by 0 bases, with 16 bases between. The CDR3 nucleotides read TGTGCCAGCAGCGGGCGGGTTCAGTCGACCTCCTACGAGCAGTACTTC. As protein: CASSGRVQSTSYEQYF.

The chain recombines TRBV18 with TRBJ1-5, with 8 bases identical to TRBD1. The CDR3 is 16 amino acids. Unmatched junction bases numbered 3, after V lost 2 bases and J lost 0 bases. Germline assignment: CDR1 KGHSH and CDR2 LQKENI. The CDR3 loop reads CASSPTGGPSNQPQHF. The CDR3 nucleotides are TGTGCCAGCTCACCAACAGGGGGGCCTAGCAATCAGCCCCAGCATTTT.

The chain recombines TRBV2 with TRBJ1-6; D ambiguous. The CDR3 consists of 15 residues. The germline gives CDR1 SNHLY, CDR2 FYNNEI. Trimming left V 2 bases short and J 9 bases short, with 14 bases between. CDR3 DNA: TGTGCCAGCAGTGAACGGGCGGGTATAAGTTCACCCCTCCACTTT. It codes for CASSERAGISSPLHF.

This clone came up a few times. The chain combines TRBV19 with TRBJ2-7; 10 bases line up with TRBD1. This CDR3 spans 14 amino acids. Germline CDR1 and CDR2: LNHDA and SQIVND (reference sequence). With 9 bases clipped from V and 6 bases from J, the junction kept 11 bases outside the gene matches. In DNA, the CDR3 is TGTGCCAGCTCTCCCAGGGACAGGGGCGCCGAGCAGTACTTC. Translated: CASSPRDRGAEQYF.

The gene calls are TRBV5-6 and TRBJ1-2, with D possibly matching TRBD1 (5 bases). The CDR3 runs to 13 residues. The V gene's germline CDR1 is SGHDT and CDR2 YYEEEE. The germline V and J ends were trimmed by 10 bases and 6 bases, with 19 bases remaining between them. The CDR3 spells CAGLVRGGDGYTF. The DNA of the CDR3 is TGTGCCGGCCTCGTCCGAGGAGGGGATGGCTACACCTTC.

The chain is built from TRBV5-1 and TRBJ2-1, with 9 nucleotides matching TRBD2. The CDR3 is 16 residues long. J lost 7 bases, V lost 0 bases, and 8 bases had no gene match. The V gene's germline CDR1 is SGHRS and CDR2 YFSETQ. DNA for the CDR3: TGCGCCAGCAGCTTGGGTTACAGCGGGAGGAGAAATGAGCAGTTCTTC. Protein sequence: CASSLGYSGRRNEQFF.

The CDR3 sequence is CASSYSNGANTEAFF. The DNA for the CDR3 is TGTGCCAGCAGTTACTCGAACGGAGCGAACACTGAAGCTTTCTTT. The chain has TRBV6-5 and TRBJ1-1; D unclear. This CDR3 has 15 amino acids. From germline, CDR1 is MNHEY and CDR2 SVGAGI. The germline V and J ends were trimmed by 0 bases and 1 base, with 9 bases remaining between them.

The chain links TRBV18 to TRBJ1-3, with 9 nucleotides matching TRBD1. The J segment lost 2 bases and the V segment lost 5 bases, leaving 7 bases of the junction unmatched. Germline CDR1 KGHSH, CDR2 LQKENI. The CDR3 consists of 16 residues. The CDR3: CASSTGQGTAGNTIYF. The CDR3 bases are TGTGCCAGCTCAACAGGACAGGGGACGGCTGGAAACACCATATATTTT.

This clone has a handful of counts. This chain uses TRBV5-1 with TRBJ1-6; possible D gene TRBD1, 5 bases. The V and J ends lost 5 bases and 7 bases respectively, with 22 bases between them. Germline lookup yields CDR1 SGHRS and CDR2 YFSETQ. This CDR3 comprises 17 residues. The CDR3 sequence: CASRMRMEQGLNSPLHF. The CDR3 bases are TGCGCCAGCAGGATGAGGATGGAGCAGGGACTCAATTCACCCCTCCACTTT.

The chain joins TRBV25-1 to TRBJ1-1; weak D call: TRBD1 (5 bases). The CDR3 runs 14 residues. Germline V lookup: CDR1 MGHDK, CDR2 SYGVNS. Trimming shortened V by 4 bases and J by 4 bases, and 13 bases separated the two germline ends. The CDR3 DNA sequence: TGTGCCAGCAGTGTGCCTGGGGCGGTCACTGAAGCTTTCTTT. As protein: CASSVPGAVTEAFF.

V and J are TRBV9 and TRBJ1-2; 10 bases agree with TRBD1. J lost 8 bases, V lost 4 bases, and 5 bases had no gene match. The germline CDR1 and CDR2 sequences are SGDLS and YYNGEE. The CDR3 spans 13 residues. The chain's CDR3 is CASSPGTGEGYTF. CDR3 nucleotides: TGTGCCAGCAGCCCGGGGACAGGGGAAGGCTACACCTTC.

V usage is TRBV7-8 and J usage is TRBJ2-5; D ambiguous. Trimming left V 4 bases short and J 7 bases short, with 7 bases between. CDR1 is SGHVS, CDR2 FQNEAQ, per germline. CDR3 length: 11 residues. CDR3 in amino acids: CASSSSGTQYF. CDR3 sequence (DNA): TGTGCCAGCAGCTCTTCCGGGACCCAGTACTTC.

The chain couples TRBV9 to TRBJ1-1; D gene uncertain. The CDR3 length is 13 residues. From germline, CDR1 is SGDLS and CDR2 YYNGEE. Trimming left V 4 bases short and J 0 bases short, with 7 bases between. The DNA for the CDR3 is TGTGCCAGCAGCCGCACGGTGAACACTGAAGCTTTCTTT. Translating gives CASSRTVNTEAFF.

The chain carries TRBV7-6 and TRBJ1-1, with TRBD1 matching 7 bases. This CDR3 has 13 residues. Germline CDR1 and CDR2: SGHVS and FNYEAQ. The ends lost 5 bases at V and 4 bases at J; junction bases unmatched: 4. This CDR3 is CASSRTGATEAFF. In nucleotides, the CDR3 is TGTGCCAGCAGCCGAACAGGGGCCACTGAAGCTTTCTTT.

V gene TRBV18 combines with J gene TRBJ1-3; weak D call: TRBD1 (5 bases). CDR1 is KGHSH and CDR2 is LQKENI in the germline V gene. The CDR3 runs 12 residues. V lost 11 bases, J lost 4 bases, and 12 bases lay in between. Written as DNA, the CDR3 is TGTGCCCAAGGGGCGGACGGAAACACCATATATTTT. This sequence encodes CAQGADGNTIYF.

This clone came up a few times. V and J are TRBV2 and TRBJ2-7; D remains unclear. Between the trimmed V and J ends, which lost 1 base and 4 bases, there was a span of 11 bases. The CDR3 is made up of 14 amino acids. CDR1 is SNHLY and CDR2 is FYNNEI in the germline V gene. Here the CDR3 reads CASSEGWRTYEQYF. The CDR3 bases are TGTGCCAGCAGTGAAGGATGGAGAACATACGAGCAGTACTTC.

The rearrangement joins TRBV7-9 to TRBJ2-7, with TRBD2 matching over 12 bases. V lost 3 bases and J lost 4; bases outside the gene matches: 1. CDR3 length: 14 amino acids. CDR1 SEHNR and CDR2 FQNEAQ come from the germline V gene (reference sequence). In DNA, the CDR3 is TGTGCCAGCAGCTTGACTAGCGGGAGTTACGAGCAGTACTTC. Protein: CASSLTSGSYEQYF.

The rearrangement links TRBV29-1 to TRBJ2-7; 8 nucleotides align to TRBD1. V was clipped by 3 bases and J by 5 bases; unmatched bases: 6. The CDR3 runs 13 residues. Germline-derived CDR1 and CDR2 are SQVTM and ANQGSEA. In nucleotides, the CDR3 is TGCAGCGTTGACAGGGGGCGAGGAAACGAGCAGTACTTC. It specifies CSVDRGRGNEQYF.